This T cell receptor (beta chain) was captured in a study of control samples from healthy donors and cancer patients. Data came from immunoSEQ multiplex PCR; TCRdb stores just in-frame clones and leaves some out. The sample includes 100,000 to 150,000 clones, 80% to 95% of them seen just once. The CDR3 extends over 16 amino acids. Germline CDR1 reads SGHVS; CDR2 reads FNYEAQ. With V trimmed by 1 base and J by 7 bases, 8 bases remained unmatched. A single count supports this clone. V usage is TRBV7-6 and J usage is TRBJ2-3, with TRBD2 matching 10 bases. The TCR sequence derives from a man between 18 and 35 years old in good health. The sequenced material came from blood. For the CDR3, the DNA is TGTGCCAGCAGCTTAGTCAGCGGGGGGGCGATCCATACGCAGTATTTT. Translating it yields CASSLVSGGAIHTQYF.